This TCR beta chain was recorded in a study of read filtering for tumor transcriptome and immune sequencing. Worth noting for this clonotype: This could be a read error, since a much larger clone is one nucleotide away.

Molecular barcoded adaptors covering alpha/delta and beta/gamma chains were used on approximately 400 ng RNA. Using its own MiXCR run on the reads, TCRdb lists one record per CDR3 protein. The table shows about 50,000 distinct CDR3 sequences, with roughly 19% occurring only once. This CDR3 is built from 16 residues. CDR1 and CDR2 from the germline V gene are LGHNA and YSLEER. Trimming took off 0 bases at V and 4 bases at J, with 16 bases between the two ends. Specimen: a population of CD138-negative cells sorted from bone marrow. This sequence was found in a donor at least 40 years old with multiple myeloma. The chain links TRBV4-3 to TRBJ2-7; tentatively, D is TRBD2 (7 bases). Written as DNA, the CDR3 is TGCGCCAGCAGCCAAGATAGGTACGGGGGGCTATACGAGCAGTACTTC. This translates into CASSQDRYGGLYEQYF.